The subject of this entry is one TCR beta chain. Its antigen is not known. Random hexamers were used to reverse transcribe an amount of roughly 0.45 to 1 ug RNA. Using its own MiXCR run on the immunoSEQ multiplex PCR reads, TCRdb lists one record per CDR3 protein. The sample consists of 150,000 to 200,000 distinct CDR3 sequences, around 94% of them appearing once. The T cells that were sequenced for TCR beta were CD8+ and CD4+ cells from blood. Healthy donors formed controls matched for age and sex. Negative isolation was used for CD8+ and CD4+ T cells and FACS enrichment for TEMRA cells. This entry is derived from a study of CD8 T cells in Susac syndrome. Study-wide points: Regarding the TCR sequencing and HLA analysis, the study admitted that a relatively small number of individuals were involved.

The sample taken for sequencing was CD4+ T cells from PBMCs. The TCR originated in a human donor in good health.

CDR3 sequence: CASSQRRAADTEAFF. The DNA for the CDR3 is TGTGCCAGCAGCCAACGACGGGCCGCGGACACTGAAGCTTTCTTT. The chain uses TRBV3-1 and TRBJ1-1; D ambiguous. V gave up 2 bases and J gave up 3 bases, with 13 bases separating them. Germline V gene lookup returns CDR1 LGHDT and CDR2 YNNKEL (reference sequence). The CDR3 is made up of 15 amino acids.